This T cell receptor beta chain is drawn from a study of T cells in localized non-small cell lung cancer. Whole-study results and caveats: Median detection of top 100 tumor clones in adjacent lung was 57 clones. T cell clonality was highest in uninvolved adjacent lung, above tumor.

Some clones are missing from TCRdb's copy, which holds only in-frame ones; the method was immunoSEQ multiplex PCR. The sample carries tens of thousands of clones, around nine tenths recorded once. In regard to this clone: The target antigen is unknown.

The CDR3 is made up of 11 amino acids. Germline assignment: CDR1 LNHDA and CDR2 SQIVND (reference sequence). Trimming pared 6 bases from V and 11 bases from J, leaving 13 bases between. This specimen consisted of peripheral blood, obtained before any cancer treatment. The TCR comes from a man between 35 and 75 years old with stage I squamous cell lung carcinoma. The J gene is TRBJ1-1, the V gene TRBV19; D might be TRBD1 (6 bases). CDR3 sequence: CASSPGALAFF. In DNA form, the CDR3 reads TGTGCCAGTAGCCCGGGGGCGTTGGCTTTCTTT.